These T cell receptor beta chains were read from a single sample in a study of Graves' ophthalmopathy and Graves' hyperthyroidism. Each CDR3 protein gets one entry after TCRdb re-called the multiplex PCR reads with MiXCR. Among about 660,000 distinct CDR3 sequences listed, over 40% were seen once. The material sequenced was peripheral blood. The receptor source for this set is an adult man with Graves' ophthalmopathy. The CDR3 runs from the conserved cysteine through the conserved F or W. A D gene is named only where the DNA matches it firmly. The size field is filled for only some rows; it gives once, few, many or a size class.

d_call clone_size j_call v_call cdr3_nt cdr3_aa
- - TRBJ2-1 TRBV10-2 TGTGCCAGCAGCCCCGGCCCATTACCCTACGGTGAGCAGTTCTTC CASSPGPLPYGEQFF
- - TRBJ1-1 TRBV4-1 TGCGCCAGCAGCCAAGTGGAGGGGGGGAGAGAAACTGAAGCTTTCTTT CASSQVEGGRETEAFF
TRBD2 - TRBJ2-6 TRBV15 TGTGCCACCAGCAGCGGGGGGGATACCACTGGGGCCAACGTCCTGACTTTC CATSSGGDTTGANVLTF
- many TRBJ1-4 TRBV10-3 TGTGCCAACGCCGCAGGGGATAATGAAAAACTGTTTTTT CANAAGDNEKLFF
- - TRBJ1-1 TRBV5-5 TGTGCCAGCAGCCAAGTTGCTGCAGGGACGAACACTGAAGCTTTCTTT CASSQVAAGTNTEAFF
- many TRBJ1-1 TRBV7-2 TGTGCCAGCAGGCGGGACGAGAACACTGAAGCTTTCTTT CASRRDENTEAFF
- - TRBJ1-2 TRBV19 TGTGCCAGTAGTCCTCTGCGGGACTTTAATTCTGGCTACACCTTC CASSPLRDFNSGYTF
- many TRBJ2-7 TRBV7-8 TGTGCCAGCAGCTTTGGGGGCCTCTCCTACGAGCAGTACTTC CASSFGGLSYEQYF
- - TRBJ2-2 TRBV9 TGTGCCAGCAGCTCTAATATCCGGGGGCAAAGAACCGGGGAGCTGTTTTTT CASSSNIRGQRTGELFF
TRBD2 - TRBJ2-2 TRBV10-3 TGTGCCAGCAGTGAAGCGTCAGTTGTCAATCTAGCGGGGCTCCCTAACACCGGGGAGCTGTTTTTT CASSEASVVNLAGLPNTGELFF
TRBD1 few TRBJ2-6 TRBV7-9 TGTGCCAGCAGCTTCCCGGACAGGGGACCTGGGGCCAACGTCCTGACTTTC CASSFPDRGPGANVLTF
- - TRBJ1-5 TRBV10-3 TGTGCCAGCAGTTACTCATTGAGTAGCAATCAGCCCCAGCATTTT CASSYSLSSNQPQHF
TRBD2 - TRBJ2-7 TRBV20-1 TGCAGTGCTGCCTATAGCGGGGTCCCCTACGAGCAGTACTTC CSAAYSGVPYEQYF
TRBD1 - TRBJ1-1 TRBV15 TGTGCCACCAGCAGAGATAAGGGGGCCTACACTGAAGCTTTCTTT CATSRDKGAYTEAFF
TRBD1 few TRBJ1-2 TRBV10-3 TGTGCCAGCACCGAGGGTAGGGGGCTTGGCTATGGCTACACCTTC CASTEGRGLGYGYTF
- - TRBJ1-5 TRBV12-3/TRBV12-4 TGTGCCAGCAGCTTTAGAGGTTATAGCAATCAGCCCCAGCATTTT CASSFRGYSNQPQHF
- - TRBJ2-1 TRBV9 TGTGCCAGCAGCGTGGGCGGGGGCGTCGGAAAGGGTGAGCAGTTCTTC CASSVGGGVGKGEQFF
- - TRBJ1-4 TRBV15 TGTGCCACCCAGAAGGGGTGGCGTTCAACTAATGAAAAACTGTTTTTT CATQKGWRSTNEKLFF
TRBD1 - TRBJ2-5 TRBV27 TGTGCCAGCAGTTTATCGTTGGCAGGGGGAGAGACCCAGTACTTC CASSLSLAGGETQYF
- many TRBJ1-2 TRBV2 TGTGCCAGCAGTGAAGTCGTCGGGGACTCCTACTATGGCTACACCTTC CASSEVVGDSYYGYTF
TRBD1 - TRBJ1-1 TRBV10-2 TGCGCCCGCAGGGTCTCCGGGACAGGGAGGGGAGGGGCTTTCTTT CARRVSGTGRGGAFF
- - TRBJ1-4 TRBV7-9 TGCGCCAGCAGCCAAGCCATGGTCGGGTCACAGGGAACTAATGAAAAACTGTTTTTT CASSQAMVGSQGTNEKLFF
- few TRBJ1-6 TRBV30 TGTGCCTGGAGTGTCAACGTTTCACCCCTCCACTTT CAWSVNVSPLHF
TRBD2 - TRBJ2-7 TRBV6-5 TGTGCCAGCAGTCTGGATCCTGCGGGGGTGCAGTACTTC CASSLDPAGVQYF
TRBD1 - TRBJ1-2 TRBV29-1 TGCAGCGTTGAAGACTCCGGGACAGGGGTTGGCTACACCTTC CSVEDSGTGVGYTF
- - TRBJ2-7 TRBV25-1 TGTGCCAGCAGCCTGACAGCTGACTACGAGCAGTACTTC CASSLTADYEQYF
- few TRBJ2-5 TRBV3-1 TGTGCCAGCGAGGGGGAGGGAGAGACCCAGTACTTC CASEGEGETQYF
TRBD1 many TRBJ1-2 TRBV9 TGTGCCAGCAGCGGCGGACAGGCGATTAACTATGGCTACACCTTC CASSGGQAINYGYTF
TRBD2 few TRBJ2-7 TRBV19 TGTGCCAGCCGGGAGAGCGGGGGGCGCTCCTACGAGCAGTACTTC CASRESGGRSYEQYF
TRBD2 - TRBJ2-5 TRBV7-2 TGTGCCAGCAGCCGACGAGCGGGGGGCCAGACCCAGTACTTC CASSRRAGGQTQYF
- - TRBJ1-1 TRBV25-1 TGTGCCTGGACGAACGGACGGAGCCAGGAAGCTTTCTTT CAWTNGRSQEAFF
- many TRBJ2-7 TRBV2 TGTGCCAGCTCCGGAGGCAGGGGGGGCTACGAGCAGTACTTC CASSGGRGGYEQYF
- - TRBJ2-7 TRBV12-3/TRBV12-4 TGTGCCAGTTTAGAATCCACCGACGAGCAGTACTTC CASLESTDEQYF
TRBD1 - TRBJ2-5 TRBV15 TGTGCCACCAGCGGTAGGATACAGGGGGCTGAGACCCAGTACTTC CATSGRIQGAETQYF
TRBD2 few TRBJ2-2 TRBV20-1 TGCAGTGCTAGTAGTAGGGCGGGGGACACCGGGGAGCTGTTTTTT CSASSRAGDTGELFF
- few TRBJ2-6 TRBV11-2 TGCGCCAGCAGCCAGCCGGGGGACAACTCTGGGGCCAACGTCCTGACTTTC CASSQPGDNSGANVLTF
TRBD2 - TRBJ2-7 TRBV7-2 TGTGCCACCAGCGGGGGAGCGGGAGCTTACTACGAGCAGTACTTC CATSGGAGAYYEQYF
TRBD1 - TRBJ2-7 TRBV2 TGTGCCAGCAGCGAACCCGGGACAGGGGGTCACGAGCAGTACTTC CASSEPGTGGHEQYF
- many TRBJ2-1 TRBV7-3 TGTGCCAGCCGTAAGATAGGGGATGATGAGCAGTTCTTC CASRKIGDDEQFF
- few TRBJ2-5 TRBV20-1 TGCAGTGCTAGAGATTTGGGGACGGGAGTGTGGGAGACCCAGTACTTC CSARDLGTGVWETQYF
TRBD2 many TRBJ2-5 TRBV7-9 TGTGCCAGCAGCTCAGGAATAGCGGGTCCCCAAGAGACCCAGTACTTC CASSSGIAGPQETQYF
- - TRBJ2-7 TRBV4-1 TGCGCCAGCAGTAGAGGGAACGAGCAGTACTTC CASSRGNEQYF
- once TRBJ2-1 TRBV7-2 TGTGCCAGCAGCCAAGAATTTGGTAATGAGCAGTTCTTC CASSQEFGNEQFF